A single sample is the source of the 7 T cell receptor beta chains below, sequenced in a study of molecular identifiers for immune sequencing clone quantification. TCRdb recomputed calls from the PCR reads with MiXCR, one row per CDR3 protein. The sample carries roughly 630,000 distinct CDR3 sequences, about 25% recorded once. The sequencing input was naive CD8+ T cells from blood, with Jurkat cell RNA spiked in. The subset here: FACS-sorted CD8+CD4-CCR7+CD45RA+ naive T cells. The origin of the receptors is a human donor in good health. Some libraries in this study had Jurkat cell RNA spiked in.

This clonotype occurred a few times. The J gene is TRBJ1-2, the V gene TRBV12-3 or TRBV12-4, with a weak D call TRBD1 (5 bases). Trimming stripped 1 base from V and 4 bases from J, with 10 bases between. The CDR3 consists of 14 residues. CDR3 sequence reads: CASSLGGTGYGYTF. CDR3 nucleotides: TGTGCCAGCAGTTTAGGGGGGACCGGCTATGGCTACACCTTC.

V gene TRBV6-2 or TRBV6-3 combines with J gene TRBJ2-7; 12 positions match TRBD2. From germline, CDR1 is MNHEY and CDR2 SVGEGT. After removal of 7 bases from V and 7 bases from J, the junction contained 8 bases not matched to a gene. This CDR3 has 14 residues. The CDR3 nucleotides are TGTGCCAGCAACCGACTAGCGGGGGTAAGGGAGCAGTACTTC. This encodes CASNRLAGVREQYF.

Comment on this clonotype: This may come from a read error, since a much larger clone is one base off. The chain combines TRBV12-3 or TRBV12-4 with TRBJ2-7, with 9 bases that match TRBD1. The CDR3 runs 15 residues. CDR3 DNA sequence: TGTGCCAGCAGTTTAGAGGGGACAGGGTCCTACGAGCAGTCCTTC. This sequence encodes CASSLEGTGSYEQSF.

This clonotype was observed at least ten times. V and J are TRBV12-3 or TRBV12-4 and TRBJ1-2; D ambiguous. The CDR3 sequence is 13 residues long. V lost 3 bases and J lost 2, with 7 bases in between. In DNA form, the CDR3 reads TGTGCCAGCAGTTTCGGGCAAAACTATGGCTACACCTTC. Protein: CASSFGQNYGYTF.

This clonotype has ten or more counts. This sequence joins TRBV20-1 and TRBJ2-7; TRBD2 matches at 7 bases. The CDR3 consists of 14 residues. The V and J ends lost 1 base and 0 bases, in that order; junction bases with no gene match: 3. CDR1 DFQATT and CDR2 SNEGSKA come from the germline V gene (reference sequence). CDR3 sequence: CSARGRTSSYEQYF. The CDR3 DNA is TGCAGTGCTAGAGGGAGGACTAGCTCCTACGAGCAGTACTTC.

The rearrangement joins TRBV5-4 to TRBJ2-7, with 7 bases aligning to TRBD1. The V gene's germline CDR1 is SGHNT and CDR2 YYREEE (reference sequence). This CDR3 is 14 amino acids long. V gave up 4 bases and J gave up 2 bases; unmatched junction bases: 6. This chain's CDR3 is CASSRGQSTYEQYF. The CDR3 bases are TGTGCCAGCAGCAGGGGACAGTCTACCTACGAGCAGTACTTC.

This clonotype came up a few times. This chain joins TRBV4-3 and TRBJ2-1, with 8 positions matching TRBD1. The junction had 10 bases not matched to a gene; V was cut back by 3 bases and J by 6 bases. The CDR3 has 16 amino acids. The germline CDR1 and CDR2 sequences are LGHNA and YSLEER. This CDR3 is CASSHGDRLEGNEQFF. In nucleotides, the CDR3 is TGCGCCAGCAGCCATGGGGACAGGTTGGAGGGCAATGAGCAGTTCTTC.